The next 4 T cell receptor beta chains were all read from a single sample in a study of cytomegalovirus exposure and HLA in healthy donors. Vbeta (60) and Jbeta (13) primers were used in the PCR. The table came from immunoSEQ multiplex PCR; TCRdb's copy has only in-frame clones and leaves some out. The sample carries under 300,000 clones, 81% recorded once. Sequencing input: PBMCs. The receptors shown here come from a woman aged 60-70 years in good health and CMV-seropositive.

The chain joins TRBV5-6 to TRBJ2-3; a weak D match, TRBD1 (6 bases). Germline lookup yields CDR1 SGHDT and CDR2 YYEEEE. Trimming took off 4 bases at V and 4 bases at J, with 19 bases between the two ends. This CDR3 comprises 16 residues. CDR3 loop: CASSPGWGQSPDTQYF. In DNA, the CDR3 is TGTGCCAGCAGCCCTGGGTGGGGACAATCCCCAGATACGCAGTATTTT.

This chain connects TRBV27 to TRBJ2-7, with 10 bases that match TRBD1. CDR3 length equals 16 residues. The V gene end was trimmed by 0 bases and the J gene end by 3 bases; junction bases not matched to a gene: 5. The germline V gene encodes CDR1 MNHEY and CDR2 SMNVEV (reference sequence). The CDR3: CASSLSGRTGGYEQYF. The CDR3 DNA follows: TGTGCCAGCAGTTTATCGGGTCGGACAGGGGGCTACGAGCAGTACTTC.

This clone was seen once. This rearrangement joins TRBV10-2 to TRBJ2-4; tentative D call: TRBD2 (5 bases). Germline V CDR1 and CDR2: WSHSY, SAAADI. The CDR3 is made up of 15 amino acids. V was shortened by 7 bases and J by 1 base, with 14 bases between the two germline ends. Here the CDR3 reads CASTPNVAAKNIQYF. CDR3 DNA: TGCGCCAGCACTCCGAACGTAGCGGCCAAAAACATTCAGTACTTC.

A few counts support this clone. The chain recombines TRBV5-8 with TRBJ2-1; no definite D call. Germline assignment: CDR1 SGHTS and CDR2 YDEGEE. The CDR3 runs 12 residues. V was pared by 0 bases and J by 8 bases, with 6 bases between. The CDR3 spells CASSLGTHEQFF. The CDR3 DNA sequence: TGTGCCAGCAGCTTGGGAACTCATGAGCAGTTCTTC.